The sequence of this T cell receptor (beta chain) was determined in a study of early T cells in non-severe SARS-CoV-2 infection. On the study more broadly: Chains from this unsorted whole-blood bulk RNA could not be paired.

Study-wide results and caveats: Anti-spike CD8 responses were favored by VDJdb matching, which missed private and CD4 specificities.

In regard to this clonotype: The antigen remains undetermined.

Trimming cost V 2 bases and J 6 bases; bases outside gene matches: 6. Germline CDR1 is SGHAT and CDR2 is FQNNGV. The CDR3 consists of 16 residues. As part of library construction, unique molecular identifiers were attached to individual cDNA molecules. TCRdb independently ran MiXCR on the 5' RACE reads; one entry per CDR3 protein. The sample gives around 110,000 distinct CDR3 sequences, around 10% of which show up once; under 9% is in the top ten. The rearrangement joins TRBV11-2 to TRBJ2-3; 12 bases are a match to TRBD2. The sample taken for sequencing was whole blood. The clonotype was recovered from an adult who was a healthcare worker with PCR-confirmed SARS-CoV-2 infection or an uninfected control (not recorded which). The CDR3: CASSLLTSGSRDTQYF. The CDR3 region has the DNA TGTGCCAGCAGCTTACTGACTAGCGGGAGTAGGGATACGCAGTATTTT.